A selection of T cell receptor beta chains follows, all from one sample in a study of blood T cell repertoires in COVID-19. Using immunoSEQ multiplex PCR, the repertoire was profiled, and TCRdb retains in-frame clones only, with some absent. The sample holds roughly 170,000 clones, about 87% seen once. Sequenced sample: peripheral blood. Every receptor here comes from a young woman who had recovered from COVID-19. CDR3s include the opening cysteine and the closing phenylalanine or tryptophan. The order of the fields is D gene, J gene, clone size, V gene, CDR3 protein, CDR3 DNA. A D gene is named only where the DNA matches it firmly. Clone size is shown for a subset of rows, as once, few, many or a class of expanded clone.

d_call: TRBD1; j_call: TRBJ2-7; clone_size: once; v_call: TRBV7-8; cdr3_aa: CATQETGRGNRHEQYF; cdr3_nt: TGTGCCACCCAAGAGACAGGGCGCGGAAATAGGCACGAGCAGTACTTC
d_call: NA; j_call: TRBJ2-7; clone_size: once; v_call: TRBV4-1; cdr3_aa: CASSQAGSLSDEQYF; cdr3_nt: TGCGCCAGCAGCCAAGCAGGGTCCCTAAGCGACGAGCAGTACTTC
d_call: NA; j_call: TRBJ1-6; clone_size: NA; v_call: TRBV6-5; cdr3_aa: CASSYSRGATNSPLHF; cdr3_nt: TGTGCCAGCAGTTACTCGCGGGGGGCAACTAATTCACCCCTCCACTTT
d_call: NA; j_call: TRBJ1-1; clone_size: NA; v_call: TRBV27; cdr3_aa: CASRVGGGSTEAFF; cdr3_nt: TGTGCCTCCCGGGTGGGAGGGGGGAGCACTGAAGCTTTCTTT
d_call: TRBD2; j_call: TRBJ2-1; clone_size: NA; v_call: TRBV30; cdr3_aa: CAWSAGEGLDEQFF; cdr3_nt: TGTGCCTGGAGTGCGGGGGAGGGGTTGGATGAGCAGTTCTTC
d_call: TRBD2; j_call: TRBJ2-3; clone_size: NA; v_call: TRBV19; cdr3_aa: CASSLVAGTDTQYF; cdr3_nt: TGTGCCAGTAGTCTTGTAGCGGGAACAGATACGCAGTATTTT
d_call: NA; j_call: TRBJ2-1; clone_size: NA; v_call: TRBV30; cdr3_aa: CAWSRAPGDYNEQFF; cdr3_nt: TGTGCCTGGAGCCGAGCCCCGGGAGACTACAATGAGCAGTTCTTC
d_call: NA; j_call: TRBJ1-1; clone_size: NA; v_call: TRBV9; cdr3_aa: CASSVGAGTEAFF; cdr3_nt: TGTGCCAGCAGCGTTGGCGCGGGCACTGAAGCTTTCTTT
d_call: NA; j_call: TRBJ2-2; clone_size: NA; v_call: TRBV7-3; cdr3_aa: CASSLTSANTGELFF; cdr3_nt: TGTGCCAGCAGCTTAACTAGCGCGAACACCGGGGAGCTGTTTTTT
d_call: NA; j_call: TRBJ1-1; clone_size: NA; v_call: TRBV2; cdr3_aa: CASSRRTENTEAFF; cdr3_nt: TGTGCCAGCAGTCGGCGGACAGAGAACACTGAAGCTTTCTTT
d_call: NA; j_call: TRBJ1-6; clone_size: NA; v_call: TRBV6-4; cdr3_aa: CASTIEKPGQSNSPLHF; cdr3_nt: TGTGCCAGCACCATCGAGAAGCCCGGACAGTCTAATTCACCCCTCCACTTT
d_call: TRBD2; j_call: TRBJ2-7; clone_size: NA; v_call: TRBV28; cdr3_aa: CASSLLLAGTSYEQYF; cdr3_nt: TGTGCCAGCAGTTTGCTTCTAGCGGGGACCTCCTACGAGCAGTACTTC
d_call: TRBD2; j_call: TRBJ2-1; clone_size: once; v_call: TRBV5-4; cdr3_aa: CASSSSGSSYNEQFF; cdr3_nt: TGTGCCAGCAGCTCTAGCGGAAGCTCCTACAATGAGCAGTTCTTC
d_call: NA; j_call: TRBJ2-1; clone_size: NA; v_call: TRBV24-1; cdr3_aa: CATSDFRLNEQFF; cdr3_nt: TGTGCCACCAGTGATTTTCGACTCAATGAGCAGTTCTTC
d_call: TRBD2; j_call: TRBJ2-3; clone_size: NA; v_call: TRBV2; cdr3_aa: CASSEAGGRTDTQYF; cdr3_nt: TGTGCCAGCAGTGAAGCGGGAGGGAGGACAGATACGCAGTATTTT
d_call: TRBD2; j_call: TRBJ2-7; clone_size: NA; v_call: TRBV19; cdr3_aa: CASSKGTSGLSYEQYF; cdr3_nt: TGTGCCAGTAGTAAAGGGACTAGCGGACTCTCCTACGAGCAGTACTTC
d_call: NA; j_call: TRBJ1-5; clone_size: NA; v_call: TRBV7-9; cdr3_aa: CASSFHQGQPQHF; cdr3_nt: TGTGCCAGCAGCTTTCATCAGGGACAGCCCCAGCATTTT
d_call: TRBD2; j_call: TRBJ2-1; clone_size: NA; v_call: TRBV4-3; cdr3_aa: CASSQGTSGIYNEQFF; cdr3_nt: TGCGCCAGCAGCCAAGGGACTAGCGGGATATACAATGAGCAGTTCTTC
d_call: NA; j_call: TRBJ1-1; clone_size: NA; v_call: TRBV4-3; cdr3_aa: CASSQASSGGTEAFF; cdr3_nt: TGCGCCAGCAGCCAAGCCTCCTCGGGGGGCACTGAAGCTTTCTTT
d_call: TRBD1; j_call: TRBJ1-5; clone_size: NA; v_call: TRBV7-9; cdr3_aa: CASSADRVRQPQHF; cdr3_nt: TGTGCCAGCAGCGCTGACAGGGTTCGACAGCCCCAGCATTTT
d_call: TRBD1; j_call: TRBJ1-3; clone_size: NA; v_call: TRBV9; cdr3_aa: CASSVEGQGNTIYF; cdr3_nt: TGTGCCAGCAGCGTAGAGGGACAGGGAAACACCATATATTTT
d_call: NA; j_call: TRBJ2-5; clone_size: once; v_call: TRBV2; cdr3_aa: CASSEARSQVPGTQYF; cdr3_nt: TGTGCCAGCAGTGAAGCGCGGTCACAGGTACCCGGGACCCAGTACTTC
d_call: NA; j_call: TRBJ2-3; clone_size: NA; v_call: TRBV3-1/TRBV3-2; cdr3_aa: CASSQVRSTDTQYF; cdr3_nt: TGTGCCAGCAGCCAAGTTCGTAGCACAGATACGCAGTATTTT
d_call: NA; j_call: TRBJ1-3; clone_size: NA; v_call: TRBV7-2; cdr3_aa: CASSLEEGNTIYF; cdr3_nt: TGTGCCAGCAGCTTAGAGGAGGGAAACACCATATATTTT
d_call: TRBD2; j_call: TRBJ2-1; clone_size: NA; v_call: TRBV25-1; cdr3_aa: CASTPAGGWEQFF; cdr3_nt: TGTGCCAGCACGCCAGCGGGAGGATGGGAGCAGTTCTTC
d_call: NA; j_call: TRBJ2-3; clone_size: few; v_call: TRBV4-3; cdr3_aa: CASSQDSSFTSTDTQYF; cdr3_nt: TGCGCCAGCAGCCAAGATTCAAGCTTCACTAGCACAGATACGCAGTATTTT
d_call: TRBD1; j_call: TRBJ2-1; clone_size: NA; v_call: TRBV3-1/TRBV3-2; cdr3_aa: CASSHGQGPPLGYNEQFF; cdr3_nt: TGTGCCAGCAGCCATGGACAGGGGCCACCCCTAGGGTACAATGAGCAGTTCTTC
d_call: NA; j_call: TRBJ2-3; clone_size: NA; v_call: TRBV7-9; cdr3_aa: CASSPDRVFTDTQYF; cdr3_nt: TGTGCCAGCAGCCCCGACCGGGTCTTCACAGATACGCAGTATTTT
d_call: NA; j_call: TRBJ1-4; clone_size: NA; v_call: TRBV19; cdr3_aa: CASSISGGFLHEKLFF; cdr3_nt: TGTGCCAGTAGTATATCCGGCGGGTTTTTACATGAAAAACTGTTTTTT
d_call: NA; j_call: TRBJ2-3; clone_size: NA; v_call: TRBV5-4; cdr3_aa: CASSFYPSGTDTQYF; cdr3_nt: TGTGCCAGCAGCTTTTACCCTAGCGGCACAGATACGCAGTATTTT
d_call: TRBD1; j_call: TRBJ1-2; clone_size: NA; v_call: TRBV10-3; cdr3_aa: CAINPGTGIGYTF; cdr3_nt: TGTGCCATCAATCCCGGGACAGGGATCGGCTACACCTTC
d_call: TRBD1; j_call: TRBJ1-1; clone_size: NA; v_call: TRBV2; cdr3_aa: CASSLQGAGTEAFF; cdr3_nt: TGTGCCAGCAGTCTACAGGGGGCGGGCACTGAAGCTTTCTTT
d_call: NA; j_call: TRBJ1-2; clone_size: NA; v_call: TRBV6-4; cdr3_aa: CASSDTGGYGYTF; cdr3_nt: TGTGCCAGCAGTGATACGGGAGGGTATGGCTACACCTTC
d_call: NA; j_call: TRBJ2-5; clone_size: NA; v_call: TRBV7-2; cdr3_aa: CASSLTPAGEYGETQYF; cdr3_nt: TGTGCCAGCAGCTTAACCCCAGCAGGGGAGTATGGAGAGACCCAGTACTTC
d_call: NA; j_call: TRBJ1-2; clone_size: NA; v_call: TRBV7-2; cdr3_aa: CASSLGQAFGYTF; cdr3_nt: TGTGCCAGCAGCCTAGGACAAGCCTTTGGCTACACCTTC
d_call: TRBD1; j_call: TRBJ1-6; clone_size: NA; v_call: TRBV20-1; cdr3_aa: CSASSGTGNSPLHF; cdr3_nt: TGCAGTGCTAGTTCTGGGACAGGGAATTCACCCCTCCACTTT
d_call: NA; j_call: TRBJ1-1; clone_size: NA; v_call: TRBV7-3; cdr3_aa: CASSQSGWPDTEAFF; cdr3_nt: TGTGCCAGCAGCCAGTCAGGGTGGCCGGACACTGAAGCTTTCTTT
d_call: NA; j_call: TRBJ2-5; clone_size: NA; v_call: TRBV7-3; cdr3_aa: CASSLRTGIKETQYF; cdr3_nt: TGTGCCAGCAGCTTACGAACAGGGATTAAAGAGACCCAGTACTTC
d_call: NA; j_call: TRBJ1-2; clone_size: NA; v_call: TRBV9; cdr3_aa: CASSVGSYGYTF; cdr3_nt: TGTGCCAGCAGCGTAGGGAGTTATGGCTACACCTTC
d_call: TRBD1; j_call: TRBJ1-2; clone_size: NA; v_call: TRBV6-6; cdr3_aa: CASSKGTGDGYTF; cdr3_nt: TGTGCCAGCAGTAAAGGGACAGGGGATGGCTACACCTTC
d_call: NA; j_call: TRBJ2-3; clone_size: NA; v_call: TRBV30; cdr3_aa: CAWSASGTQYF; cdr3_nt: TGTGCCTGGAGTGCCAGCGGTACGCAGTATTTT
d_call: NA; j_call: TRBJ1-2; clone_size: NA; v_call: TRBV18; cdr3_aa: CASSPRNRDLYGYTF; cdr3_nt: TGTGCCAGCTCACCTAGAAACAGGGACCTCTATGGCTACACCTTC
d_call: NA; j_call: TRBJ1-1; clone_size: NA; v_call: TRBV6-2/TRBV6-3; cdr3_aa: CASSYEWNTEAFF; cdr3_nt: TGTGCCAGCAGTTACGAGTGGAACACTGAAGCTTTCTTT
d_call: TRBD2; j_call: TRBJ2-3; clone_size: NA; v_call: TRBV7-3; cdr3_aa: CASSSGLAGGTDTQYF; cdr3_nt: TGTGCCAGCAGCTCAGGACTAGCGGGAGGTACAGATACGCAGTATTTT
d_call: TRBD1; j_call: TRBJ1-5; clone_size: NA; v_call: TRBV4-1; cdr3_aa: CASSPRDRVANQPQHF; cdr3_nt: TGCGCCAGCAGCCCCCGGGACAGGGTTGCCAATCAGCCCCAGCATTTT
d_call: NA; j_call: TRBJ1-4; clone_size: NA; v_call: TRBV6-5; cdr3_aa: CASSYSSPGEKLFF; cdr3_nt: TGTGCCAGCAGTTACTCGTCCCCCGGTGAAAAACTGTTTTTT
d_call: TRBD1; j_call: TRBJ2-3; clone_size: NA; v_call: TRBV6-6; cdr3_aa: CASSYPSWTGEDTQYF; cdr3_nt: TGTGCCAGCAGTTATCCATCATGGACAGGGGAGGATACGCAGTATTTT
d_call: NA; j_call: TRBJ1-6; clone_size: NA; v_call: TRBV4-3; cdr3_aa: CASSQDRGGSYNSPLHF; cdr3_nt: TGCGCCAGCAGCCAAGATCGGGGGGGCTCCTATAATTCACCCCTCCACTTT
d_call: NA; j_call: TRBJ2-1; clone_size: NA; v_call: TRBV12-3/TRBV12-4; cdr3_aa: CASSPLPRNEQFF; cdr3_nt: TGTGCCAGCAGTCCACTCCCACGGAATGAGCAGTTCTTC
d_call: TRBD1; j_call: TRBJ2-5; clone_size: once; v_call: TRBV5-1; cdr3_aa: CASSYQGASKETQYF; cdr3_nt: TGCGCCAGCAGCTACCAGGGGGCGAGCAAAGAGACCCAGTACTTC
d_call: TRBD1; j_call: TRBJ1-5; clone_size: NA; v_call: TRBV5-4; cdr3_aa: CASSLLGQGHF; cdr3_nt: TGTGCCAGCAGCTTGTTGGGACAGGGACATTTT
d_call: TRBD2; j_call: TRBJ2-7; clone_size: once; v_call: TRBV11-3; cdr3_aa: CASSSSGGAYEQYF; cdr3_nt: TGTGCCAGCAGCTCTAGCGGGGGGGCCTACGAGCAGTACTTC